This T cell receptor beta chain was observed in a study of blood T cell repertoires in COVID-19. The wider study: Some COVID-19 samples were acute and others convalescent; all came from the United States, Italy and Spain. In each case, the material was cDNA or gDNA derived from T cells, B-cell-depleted T cells, or PBMCs.

The CDR3 has 13 amino acids. The germline gives CDR1 SGHRS, CDR2 YFSETQ. Trimming stripped 5 bases from V and 0 bases from J, with 8 bases between. Repertoires were generated with immunoSEQ multiplex PCR, while TCRdb's copy carries only in-frame clones and drops some. The data contain approximately 200,000 clones, less than 90% of them singletons. This sequence originates from a woman aged 45-65 years with acute or convalescent COVID-19. V and J are TRBV5-1 and TRBJ1-2; no clear D. Specimen: peripheral blood. In nucleotides, the CDR3 is TGCGCCAGCAGACAAACACCTAACTATGGCTACACCTTC. Residues: CASRQTPNYGYTF.